This T cell receptor beta chain was profiled in a study of CD4+ T cells in melanoma. Clones were sequenced by immunoSEQ multiplex PCR, and TCRdb holds only the in-frame ones, with some missing. In the table there are 3,700 or so clones, around 60% of which are singletons. Between the trimmed V and J ends, which lost 4 bases and 1 base, there was a span of 5 bases. The CDR3 loop spans 13 amino acids. Germline V lookup: CDR1 SGDLS, CDR2 YYNGEE. The clonotype comes from a human donor with melanoma. Sample: cells from a culture (not recorded whether cultured in vitro). The rearrangement uses TRBV9 and TRBJ2-2; D is unclear. The CDR3 DNA reads TGTGCCAGCAGCCGACGGAACACCGGGGAGCTGTTTTTT. Protein product: CASSRRNTGELFF.